This TCR beta chain was profiled in a study of T cell changes during pregnancy in multiple sclerosis (dated by TCRdb to 2018 to 2020). In terms of the full investigation: In women with multiple sclerosis, the researchers looked at how the T cell repertoire shifted as pregnancy progressed.

In regard to this clone: Its antigen is currently not known. Base qualities were left out, and no much larger clone turns up one base away.

To prepare the library, the immunoSEQ multiplex PCR assay was applied. The table was pulled from immuneACCESS by TCRdb, which kept in-frame rearrangements only. Such tables lose some clones; where checked, under half of the loss comes from unresolved V genes, and the rest has no known cause. In this sample the table shows tens of thousands of clones, about 92% of which occur a single time. Jointly, the top ten make up 3.5% to 4.5% of the sample. In the germline V gene, CDR1 corresponds to MNHEY and CDR2 to SVGAGI. The CDR3 goes from the cysteine to the phenylalanine over 13 residues. This entry keeps only the CDR3 DNA: 39 bases, framed from base 1. V sheds 5 bases and J sheds 5 bases, leaving 13 bases between their ends.

This specimen consisted of CD8+ T cells from peripheral blood mononuclear cells, obtained in the second trimester of pregnancy. Recombination joined TRBV6-5 with TRBJ2-7; TRBD1 is possibly the D segment (6 matching bases). This sequence was found in a female donor with multiple sclerosis, enrolled in a pregnancy study. This receptor has the CDR3 CASSNARGHEQYF. The DNA sequence reads TGTGCCAGCAGTAACGCCAGGGGCCACGAGCAGTACTTC.